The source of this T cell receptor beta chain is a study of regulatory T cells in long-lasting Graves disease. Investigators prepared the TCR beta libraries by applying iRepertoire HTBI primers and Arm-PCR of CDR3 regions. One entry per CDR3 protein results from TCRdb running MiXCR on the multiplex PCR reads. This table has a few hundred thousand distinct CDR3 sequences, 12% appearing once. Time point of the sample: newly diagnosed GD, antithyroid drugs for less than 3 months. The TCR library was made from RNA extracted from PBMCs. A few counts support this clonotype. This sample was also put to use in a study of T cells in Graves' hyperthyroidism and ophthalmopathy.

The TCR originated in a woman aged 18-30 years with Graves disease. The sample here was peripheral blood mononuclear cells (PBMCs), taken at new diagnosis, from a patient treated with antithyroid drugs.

The CDR3 nucleotides read TGCGCCAGCAGCTTTGCGAGGGTTGACTATGGCTACACCTTC. This codes for CASSFARVDYGYTF. The J gene is TRBJ1-2, the V gene TRBV5-1, with unresolved D. This CDR3 spans 14 amino acids. Trimming stripped 2 bases from V and 3 bases from J, with 11 bases between. The germline V gene encodes CDR1 SGHRS and CDR2 YFSETQ. The full variable domain, completed using reference TRBV5-1 and TRBJ1-2, is KAGVTQTPRYLIKTRGQQVTLSCSPISGHRSVSWYQQTPGQGLQFLFEYFSETQRNKGNFPGRFSGRQFSNSRSEMNVSTLELGDSALYLCASSFARVDYGYTFGSGTRLTVV.